A selection of T cell receptor beta chains follows, all from one sample in a study of shared clonotypes between healthy human individuals. The table came from immunoSEQ multiplex PCR; TCRdb's copy has only in-frame clones and leaves some out. Of roughly 660,000 clones detected, roughly 88% appear once; the ten largest clones hold approximately 35%. Sequenced sample: memory CD8+ T cells from PBMCs. These receptors were taken from a man aged 18 to 29 in good health. Some clones in this sample may be carry-over from other donors' samples. Each CDR3 is given with its conserved first and last residue. The order of the fields is J gene, V gene, D gene, clone size, CDR3 DNA, CDR3 protein. D genes are given only for firm matches. Size is stated for part of the rows, as once, few or many counts, or as a class when the clone is expanded.

j_call: TRBJ2-1; v_call: TRBV9; d_call: TRBD2; clone_size: NA; cdr3_nt: TGTGCCAGCAGCAGCTGGGGGGGAGGCCATAATGAGCAGTTCTTC; cdr3_aa: CASSSWGGGHNEQFF
j_call: TRBJ2-1; v_call: TRBV6-6; d_call: NA; clone_size: NA; cdr3_nt: TGTGCCAGCAGTTACGACGGTGAGCAGTTCTTC; cdr3_aa: CASSYDGEQFF
j_call: TRBJ2-7; v_call: TRBV7-2; d_call: TRBD1; clone_size: NA; cdr3_nt: TGTGCCAGCAGCTTTGGGACAGGGTCGTACGAGCAGTACTTC; cdr3_aa: CASSFGTGSYEQYF
j_call: TRBJ2-7; v_call: TRBV28; d_call: NA; clone_size: NA; cdr3_nt: TGTGCCAGCAGTTTATTGGGACTCCAGGTGGATGATGAGCAGTACTTC; cdr3_aa: CASSLLGLQVDDEQYF
j_call: TRBJ2-5; v_call: TRBV28; d_call: NA; clone_size: NA; cdr3_nt: TGTGCCAGCAGGGCCTACCAAGAGACCCAGTACTTC; cdr3_aa: CASRAYQETQYF
j_call: TRBJ1-5; v_call: TRBV2; d_call: NA; clone_size: NA; cdr3_nt: TGTGCCAGCAGTGCGGGGAGGGGACAGCCCCAGCATTTT; cdr3_aa: CASSAGRGQPQHF
j_call: TRBJ2-7; v_call: TRBV6-5; d_call: TRBD2; clone_size: NA; cdr3_nt: TGTGCCAGCAGTCCAACTAGCGTAAGCTCCTACGAGCAGTACTTC; cdr3_aa: CASSPTSVSSYEQYF
j_call: TRBJ1-5; v_call: TRBV6-8; d_call: NA; clone_size: few; cdr3_nt: TGTGCCAGCAGTTTGACTCTGACAAGGGTGGGCAATCAGCCCCAGCATTTT; cdr3_aa: CASSLTLTRVGNQPQHF
j_call: TRBJ2-3; v_call: TRBV27; d_call: TRBD2; clone_size: NA; cdr3_nt: TGTGCCAGGCTAGCGGGAGGGCCCAACACAGATACGCAGTATTTT; cdr3_aa: CARLAGGPNTDTQYF
j_call: TRBJ2-7; v_call: TRBV2; d_call: TRBD1; clone_size: once; cdr3_nt: TGTGCCAGCAGCTCGGGGACAGGAGCCTACGAGCAGTACTTC; cdr3_aa: CASSSGTGAYEQYF
j_call: TRBJ1-1; v_call: TRBV5-1; d_call: TRBD1; clone_size: NA; cdr3_nt: TGCGCCAGCAGGATAGGGACAGGAGGAACTGAAGCTTTCTTT; cdr3_aa: CASRIGTGGTEAFF
j_call: TRBJ2-1; v_call: TRBV11-2; d_call: NA; clone_size: once; cdr3_nt: TGTGCCAGCGGCACTAGGGACAATGAGCAGTTCTTC; cdr3_aa: CASGTRDNEQFF
j_call: TRBJ2-7; v_call: TRBV18; d_call: NA; clone_size: NA; cdr3_nt: TGTGCCAGCTCACCTGTGCCCGGTTCCTACGAGCAGTACTTC; cdr3_aa: CASSPVPGSYEQYF
j_call: TRBJ2-1; v_call: TRBV9; d_call: NA; clone_size: NA; cdr3_nt: TGTGCCAGCAGCGCAACGAACTGGAGATACAATGAGCAGTTCTTC; cdr3_aa: CASSATNWRYNEQFF
j_call: TRBJ2-2; v_call: TRBV6-5; d_call: TRBD2; clone_size: many; cdr3_nt: TGTGCCAGCACCGTAGCGGGAGGAGGCACCGGGGAGCTGTTTTTT; cdr3_aa: CASTVAGGGTGELFF
j_call: TRBJ2-3; v_call: TRBV7-9; d_call: NA; clone_size: NA; cdr3_nt: TGTGCCAGCAGCCAGGGCCTGGAACTGACCCTAGATACGCAGTATTTT; cdr3_aa: CASSQGLELTLDTQYF
j_call: TRBJ2-1; v_call: TRBV7-9; d_call: NA; clone_size: NA; cdr3_nt: TGTGCCAGCAGCCCGCCCGGAGGGGGGGTCAATGAGCAGTTCTTC; cdr3_aa: CASSPPGGGVNEQFF
j_call: TRBJ2-5; v_call: TRBV27; d_call: NA; clone_size: NA; cdr3_nt: TGTGCCAGCAGCAACGGCGGGGCCCAGTACTTC; cdr3_aa: CASSNGGAQYF
j_call: TRBJ1-2; v_call: TRBV6-5; d_call: NA; clone_size: NA; cdr3_nt: TGTGCCAGCAGTTATTCTGGACAGACAGCTGGCTATGGCTACACCTTC; cdr3_aa: CASSYSGQTAGYGYTF
j_call: TRBJ1-1; v_call: TRBV29-1; d_call: NA; clone_size: NA; cdr3_nt: TGCAGCGTTGAACACGGCAACACTGAAGCTTTCTTT; cdr3_aa: CSVEHGNTEAFF
j_call: TRBJ1-1; v_call: TRBV6-5; d_call: NA; clone_size: NA; cdr3_nt: TGTGCCAGCAGTTACTCCAGCGGGGAATGGAGCACTGAAGCTTTCTTT; cdr3_aa: CASSYSSGEWSTEAFF
j_call: TRBJ1-1; v_call: TRBV27; d_call: TRBD1; clone_size: few; cdr3_nt: TGTGCCAGCAGTGTGACAGGGGGCAACACTGAAGCTTTCTTT; cdr3_aa: CASSVTGGNTEAFF
j_call: TRBJ2-7; v_call: TRBV27; d_call: TRBD1; clone_size: NA; cdr3_nt: TGTGCCAGCAGCGGCCCGGACAGGCCCCTCGAGCAGTACTTC; cdr3_aa: CASSGPDRPLEQYF
j_call: TRBJ1-1; v_call: TRBV5-1; d_call: TRBD1; clone_size: NA; cdr3_nt: TGCGCCAGCAGCTGGCCGGGACAGGGGGGAATGAACACTGAAGCTTTCTTT; cdr3_aa: CASSWPGQGGMNTEAFF
j_call: TRBJ2-7; v_call: TRBV7-8; d_call: NA; clone_size: NA; cdr3_nt: TGTGCCAGCAGCTTCACCCGGACAGTAAACCCCTACGAGCAGTACTTC; cdr3_aa: CASSFTRTVNPYEQYF
j_call: TRBJ1-2; v_call: TRBV11-2; d_call: NA; clone_size: NA; cdr3_nt: TGTGCCAGCAGCTCCCGGACGAACTATGGCTACACCTTC; cdr3_aa: CASSSRTNYGYTF
j_call: TRBJ2-7; v_call: TRBV7-9; d_call: NA; clone_size: NA; cdr3_nt: TGTGCCAGCAGCTTCCGCCGGACGCGCGAGCAGTACTTC; cdr3_aa: CASSFRRTREQYF
j_call: TRBJ1-3; v_call: TRBV9; d_call: NA; clone_size: NA; cdr3_nt: TGTGCCAGCAGCGTAGCCCCCGTCCGAGGAAACACCATATATTTT; cdr3_aa: CASSVAPVRGNTIYF
j_call: TRBJ1-2; v_call: TRBV9; d_call: TRBD1; clone_size: NA; cdr3_nt: TGTGCCAGCACCAAAGGGGACAGGGCGACCTATGGCTACACCTTC; cdr3_aa: CASTKGDRATYGYTF
j_call: TRBJ1-1; v_call: TRBV19; d_call: NA; clone_size: once; cdr3_nt: TGTGCCACCGGGACGGGGTACCTGAACACTGAAGCTTTCTTT; cdr3_aa: CATGTGYLNTEAFF
j_call: TRBJ1-3; v_call: TRBV13; d_call: NA; clone_size: once; cdr3_nt: TGTGCCAGCAGCCCGGGGATCGAAAACACCATATATTTT; cdr3_aa: CASSPGIENTIYF
j_call: TRBJ2-7; v_call: TRBV27; d_call: NA; clone_size: NA; cdr3_nt: TGTGCCAGCAGTCTCGGAGGGCGGAGCTCCTACGAGCAGTACTTC; cdr3_aa: CASSLGGRSSYEQYF
j_call: TRBJ1-2; v_call: TRBV6-1; d_call: NA; clone_size: NA; cdr3_nt: TGTGCCAGCCGACGGCAGGGTAACTATGGCTACACCTTC; cdr3_aa: CASRRQGNYGYTF
j_call: TRBJ2-2; v_call: TRBV9; d_call: NA; clone_size: NA; cdr3_nt: TGTGCCAGCAGCGGCCGGGGGACAGAACACACCGGGGAGCTGTTTTTT; cdr3_aa: CASSGRGTEHTGELFF
j_call: TRBJ2-3; v_call: TRBV27; d_call: NA; clone_size: NA; cdr3_nt: TGTGCCAGCAGTTTAGCCCTGAGGGGGTGGGGAGATACGCAGTATTTT; cdr3_aa: CASSLALRGWGDTQYF
j_call: TRBJ1-2; v_call: TRBV5-8; d_call: NA; clone_size: NA; cdr3_nt: TGTGCCAGGCGCCGCGCCGAAGCTAACTATGGCTACACCTTC; cdr3_aa: CARRRAEANYGYTF
j_call: TRBJ1-1; v_call: TRBV6-1; d_call: NA; clone_size: NA; cdr3_nt: TGTGCCAGCAGCTACGGCGCGGACACTGAAGCTTTCTTT; cdr3_aa: CASSYGADTEAFF
j_call: TRBJ2-3; v_call: TRBV12-5; d_call: NA; clone_size: NA; cdr3_nt: TGTGCTAGTGGTGACACAGATACGCAGTATTTT; cdr3_aa: CASGDTDTQYF
j_call: TRBJ2-7; v_call: TRBV27; d_call: TRBD2; clone_size: NA; cdr3_nt: TGTGCCAGCAGTTTTTTCGGAGCGGGAGGGTTCTACGAGCAGTACTTC; cdr3_aa: CASSFFGAGGFYEQYF
j_call: TRBJ2-1; v_call: TRBV9; d_call: NA; clone_size: NA; cdr3_nt: TGTGCCAGCAGCGTAGCACAGCGTAGCGGTGAGCAGTTCTTC; cdr3_aa: CASSVAQRSGEQFF
j_call: TRBJ2-1; v_call: TRBV7-9; d_call: NA; clone_size: NA; cdr3_nt: TGTGCCAGCAGGGGGCCCTACAATGAGCAGTTCTTC; cdr3_aa: CASRGPYNEQFF
j_call: TRBJ2-1; v_call: TRBV9; d_call: TRBD2; clone_size: NA; cdr3_nt: TGTGCCAGCAGCGCCGATGGGAGGGCCGTTAATGAGCAGTTCTTC; cdr3_aa: CASSADGRAVNEQFF
j_call: TRBJ2-2; v_call: TRBV30; d_call: NA; clone_size: once; cdr3_nt: TGTGCCTGGAGTGTGATATGGCCGCTCACCGGGGAGCTGTTTTTT; cdr3_aa: CAWSVIWPLTGELFF
j_call: TRBJ2-7; v_call: TRBV18; d_call: TRBD2; clone_size: NA; cdr3_nt: TGTGCCAGCTCCCCTAGCGGGATGAACTCCTACGAGCAGTACTTC; cdr3_aa: CASSPSGMNSYEQYF
j_call: TRBJ1-1; v_call: TRBV5-5; d_call: NA; clone_size: once; cdr3_nt: TGTGCCAGCAGCGCCAATGAAGCTTTCTTT; cdr3_aa: CASSANEAFF
j_call: TRBJ2-5; v_call: TRBV11-1; d_call: NA; clone_size: once; cdr3_nt: TGTGCCAGCAGCTTAATAGTAGAGACCCAGTACTTC; cdr3_aa: CASSLIVETQYF
j_call: TRBJ2-7; v_call: TRBV4-1; d_call: NA; clone_size: NA; cdr3_nt: TGCGCCAGCAGCCAAGAAGAAGGGGGGTGGTACGAGCAGTACTTC; cdr3_aa: CASSQEEGGWYEQYF
j_call: TRBJ2-7; v_call: TRBV7-2; d_call: TRBD2; clone_size: once; cdr3_nt: TGTGCCAGCAGCGATACCGGGACTAGCGGGACCTACCCTCCCTACGAGCAGTACTTC; cdr3_aa: CASSDTGTSGTYPPYEQYF
j_call: TRBJ1-4; v_call: TRBV19; d_call: NA; clone_size: NA; cdr3_nt: TGTGCCAGTAGTATTGGAGCAGGGGACGAAAAACTGTTTTTT; cdr3_aa: CASSIGAGDEKLFF
j_call: TRBJ1-3; v_call: TRBV7-2; d_call: TRBD1; clone_size: NA; cdr3_nt: TGTGCCAGCAGCTTCCCGACAGGGGGATCAAACACCATATATTTT; cdr3_aa: CASSFPTGGSNTIYF
j_call: TRBJ1-1; v_call: TRBV19; d_call: NA; clone_size: NA; cdr3_nt: TGTGCCAGTCACGAGTTGGGGGCCGGCACTGAAGCTTTCTTT; cdr3_aa: CASHELGAGTEAFF
j_call: TRBJ2-1; v_call: TRBV2; d_call: NA; clone_size: NA; cdr3_nt: TGTGCCAGCAGTGAACTGCCTAGCGTACTTAATGAGCAGTTCTTC; cdr3_aa: CASSELPSVLNEQFF
j_call: TRBJ2-3; v_call: TRBV10-3; d_call: TRBD2; clone_size: NA; cdr3_nt: TGTGCCATCGGACTAGCGGCTAGCACAGATACGCAGTATTTT; cdr3_aa: CAIGLAASTDTQYF
j_call: TRBJ2-7; v_call: TRBV5-6; d_call: NA; clone_size: NA; cdr3_nt: TGTGCCAGCAGCTGGGGTCGCGGAGTCTACGAGCAGTACTTC; cdr3_aa: CASSWGRGVYEQYF
j_call: TRBJ2-2; v_call: TRBV11-2; d_call: NA; clone_size: NA; cdr3_nt: TGTGCCAGCGATGCCGGGAGTGGGACCGGGGAGCTGTTTTTT; cdr3_aa: CASDAGSGTGELFF
j_call: TRBJ2-2; v_call: TRBV6-1; d_call: NA; clone_size: few; cdr3_nt: TGTGCCAGCAGTGAAGGGGTAGGGGACACCGGGGAGCTGTTTTTT; cdr3_aa: CASSEGVGDTGELFF
j_call: TRBJ2-2; v_call: TRBV28; d_call: NA; clone_size: NA; cdr3_nt: TGTGCCAGCAGTTTATCCTACGTTACCGGGGAGCTGTTTTTT; cdr3_aa: CASSLSYVTGELFF
j_call: TRBJ2-7; v_call: TRBV18; d_call: NA; clone_size: NA; cdr3_nt: TGTGCCAGCTCACCACCCGTCCATCCCTACGAGCAGTACTTC; cdr3_aa: CASSPPVHPYEQYF
j_call: TRBJ2-2; v_call: TRBV19; d_call: TRBD2; clone_size: NA; cdr3_nt: TGTGCCAGTAGTACCTTAGCGGGAGGGACCGGGGAGCTGTTTTTT; cdr3_aa: CASSTLAGGTGELFF